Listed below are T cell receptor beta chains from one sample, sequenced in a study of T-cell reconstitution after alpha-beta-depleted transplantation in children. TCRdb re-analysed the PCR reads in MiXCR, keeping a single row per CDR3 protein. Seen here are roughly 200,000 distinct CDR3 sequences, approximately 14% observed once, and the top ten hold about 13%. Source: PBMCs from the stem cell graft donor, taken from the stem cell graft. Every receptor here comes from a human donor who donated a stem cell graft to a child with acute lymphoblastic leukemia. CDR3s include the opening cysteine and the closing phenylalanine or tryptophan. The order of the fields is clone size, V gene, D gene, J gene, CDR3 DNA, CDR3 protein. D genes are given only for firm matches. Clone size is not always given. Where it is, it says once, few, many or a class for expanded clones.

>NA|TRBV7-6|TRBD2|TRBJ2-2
TGTGCCAGATTCGGGACTAGCGGCCTCCACCCCGGCACCGGGGAGCTGTTTTTT
CARFGTSGLHPGTGELFF
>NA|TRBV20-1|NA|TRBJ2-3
TGCAGTCCCGACTACACAGATACGCAGTATTTT
CSPDYTDTQYF
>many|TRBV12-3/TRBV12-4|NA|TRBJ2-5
TGTGCCAGCAGTTTTGCGGGATTCCAAGAGACCCAGTACTTC
CASSFAGFQETQYF
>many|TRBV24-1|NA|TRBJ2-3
TGTGCCACCAGTGATGAGGGTAGTCGTAACACAGATACGCAGTATTTT
CATSDEGSRNTDTQYF
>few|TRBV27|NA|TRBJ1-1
TGTGCCAGCAGTTCGAGGTCCAGAGTGAACACTGAAGCTTTCTTT
CASSSRSRVNTEAFF
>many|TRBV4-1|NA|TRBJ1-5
TGCGCCAGCAGCCAAGACCCCCCAGGGGCCGAAGGCAATCAGCCCCAGCATTTT
CASSQDPPGAEGNQPQHF
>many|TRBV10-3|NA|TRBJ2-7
TGTGCCATCAGTGAGTCGGCAGGGGACTCCTACGAGCAGTACTTC
CAISESAGDSYEQYF
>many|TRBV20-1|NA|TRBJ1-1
TGCAGTGCCAACGACTTTGAGGGACGGAACACTGAAGCTTTCTTT
CSANDFEGRNTEAFF
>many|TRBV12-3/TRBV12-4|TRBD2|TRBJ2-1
TGTGCCAGCAGTTTAAACCCTGGACTAGCGGGAGTTAATGAGCAGTTCTTC
CASSLNPGLAGVNEQFF
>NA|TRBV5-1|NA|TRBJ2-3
TGCGCCAGCAGCCAGGACACTACGCAGTATTTT
CASSQDTTQYF
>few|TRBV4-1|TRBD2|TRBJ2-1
TGCGCCAGCAGCCGATTTAGGGAGGGTAACAATGAGCAGTTCTTC
CASSRFREGNNEQFF
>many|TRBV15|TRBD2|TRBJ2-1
TGTGCCACCGGTAGCGGGAAAGTTTTCAATGAGCAGTTCTTC
CATGSGKVFNEQFF
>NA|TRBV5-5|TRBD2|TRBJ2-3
TGTGCCAGCAGCTTCCCGGGACTAGCCGGCACAGATACGCAGTATTTT
CASSFPGLAGTDTQYF